This T cell receptor beta chain was found in a study of blood T cell repertoires in COVID-19. The overall study: Researchers got acute and convalescent COVID-19 samples from the United States, Italy and Spain. PBMCs, B-cell-depleted T cells, or T cells were the source of the cDNA or gDNA that made up the material.

In germline, CDR1 is MDHEN, CDR2 SYDVKM. The CDR3 runs 12 residues. The V and J ends lost 6 bases and 0 bases respectively, with 5 bases between them. As processed by the authors: Amplification of reference gene primers was used by the study to estimate nucleated cell counts. Libraries were prepared by immunoSEQ multiplex PCR; TCRdb keeps only in-frame clonotypes and omits some of them. Clonal size and the V and J genes are those of that table, whereas D and trimming came from the DNA. The sample holds about 150,000 clones, more than 85% seen once. The chain combines TRBV28 with TRBJ2-5, with D unresolved. Input material: peripheral blood. The sequence was obtained from a man aged 50-59 years with acute or convalescent COVID-19. The CDR3 DNA reads as TGTGCCAGCAGCCTAGACCAAGAGACCCAGTACTTC. Translating gives CASSLDQETQYF.